Only one count was recorded for the clone carrying this T cell receptor (beta chain). Its antigen is unidentified. This sample is part of a study of cytomegalovirus exposure and HLA in healthy donors. Whole-study context: The 120 validation repertoires were reported in a later analysis to have been generated on the same platform as the roughly 680 first-cohort repertoires.

The method was immunoSEQ multiplex PCR; TCRdb's version includes in-frame clones alone and lacks a portion of them. There are fewer than 400,000 clones in the sample; 86% occur only once, and around 0.8% lies in the top ten. Findings of the study overall: Cytomegalovirus association was assigned to over 150 TCR beta chains. CMV antigen specificity of a few CMV-associated chains was confirmed in vitro.

In germline, CDR1 is SEHNR, CDR2 FQNEAQ (reference sequence). The length of the CDR3 is 12 residues. Trimming left V 11 bases short and J 3 bases short, with 12 bases between. Source material: PBMCs. The chain couples TRBV7-9 to TRBJ2-3; D remains unclear. The receptor was derived from a woman aged 18-30 years in good health and CMV-seronegative. CDR3 nucleotides: TGTGCCGGAGAAAGAACTACAGATACGCAGTATTTT. It yields the protein CAGERTTDTQYF.